This TCR beta chain was documented in a study of blood T cell repertoires in COVID-19. For the study at large: Material from acute and convalescent COVID-19 was sourced from the United States, Italy and Spain. Sources were T cells, B-cell-depleted T cells, or PBMCs; the material itself was cDNA or gDNA.

The CDR3 is 14 amino acids. The germline V and J ends were trimmed by 0 bases and 2 bases, with 4 bases remaining between them. CDR1 is MNHEY and CDR2 is SMNVEV in the germline V gene (reference sequence). Per the original methods: Amplified reference gene primers provided the basis for estimating nucleated cell counts. TCRdb keeps only in-frame clones here, not all; method: immunoSEQ multiplex PCR. That table gives V, J and clone size, and the DNA gave D and trimming. The table lists around 82,000 clones, roughly 90% of them singletons. The sequenced material came from peripheral blood. V usage is TRBV27 and J usage is TRBJ1-4, with D hard to call. The receptor was derived from a man between 65 and 85 years old with active or convalescent COVID-19. The CDR3 loop is CASSLSGTNEKLFF. The CDR3 DNA reads TGTGCCAGCAGTTTATCCGGGACTAATGAAAAACTGTTTTTT. Looking up the rest from reference TRBV27 and TRBJ1-4 gives the full variable domain: EAQVTQNPRYLITVTGKKLTVTCSQNMNHEYMSWYRQDPGLGLRQIYYSMNVEVTDKGDVPEGYKVSRKEKRNFPLILESPSPNQTSLYFCASSLSGTNEKLFFGSGTQLSVL.